This entry describes one T cell receptor beta chain. This entry comes from a study of blood T cell repertoires in COVID-19. Turning to the study itself: Both acute and convalescent COVID-19 samples were obtained from the United States, Italy and Spain. T cells, B-cell-depleted T cells, or PBMCs supplied cDNA or gDNA.

Study processing details: Amplification from reference gene primers served as the basis for estimated nucleated cell counts. Profiling relied on immunoSEQ multiplex PCR, and the TCRdb table lists in-frame clones only, not all of them. V and J calls and clone size are given by that table; D and trimming were obtained from the DNA. The sample contains roughly 25,000 clones, around 86% of which appear only once. Trimming cost V 8 bases and J 4 bases; bases outside gene matches: 6. The CDR3 loop spans 14 amino acids. The germline gives CDR1 SGHVS, CDR2 FQNEAQ. The receptor was derived from a man aged 65-85 years with acute or convalescent COVID-19. The sample was peripheral blood. The rearrangement joins TRBV7-8 to TRBJ2-3, with TRBD2 matching 10 bases. The CDR3 DNA reads TGTGCCAGCTCCCTAGCGGGAGTCTCAGATACGCAGTATTTT. It specifies CASSLAGVSDTQYF.